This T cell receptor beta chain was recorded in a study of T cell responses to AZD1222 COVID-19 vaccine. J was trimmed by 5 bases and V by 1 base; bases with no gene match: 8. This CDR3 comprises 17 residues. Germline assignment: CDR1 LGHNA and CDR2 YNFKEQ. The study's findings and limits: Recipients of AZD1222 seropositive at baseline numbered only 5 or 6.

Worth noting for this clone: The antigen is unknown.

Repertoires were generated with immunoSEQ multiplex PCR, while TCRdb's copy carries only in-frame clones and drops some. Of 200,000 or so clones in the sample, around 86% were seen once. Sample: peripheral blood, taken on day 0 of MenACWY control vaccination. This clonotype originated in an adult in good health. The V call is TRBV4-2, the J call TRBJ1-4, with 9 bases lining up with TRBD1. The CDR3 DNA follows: TGTGCCAGCAGCCAAGCGCTACCCGGGACAGGGAATGAAAAACTGTTTTTT. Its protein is CASSQALPGTGNEKLFF.